The clone carrying this TCR beta chain was seen only a few times. This specimen comes from a study of cytomegalovirus exposure and HLA in healthy donors. Germline V CDR1 and CDR2: SNHLY, FYNNEI. V lost 7 bases and J 4 bases, leaving 8 bases between the germline ends. The CDR3 has 13 residues. The PCR made use of 60 Vbeta and 13 Jbeta primers. Only in-frame clones appear in the TCRdb table, and some are missing; sequencing was by immunoSEQ multiplex PCR. The table shows about 190,000 clones, with 70% to 80% occurring only once. This sequence joins TRBV2 and TRBJ2-6; D may be TRBD1 (5 bases). This clonotype was obtained from a woman in her 30s in good health and CMV-seropositive. Sequenced input: PBMCs. The CDR3 protein is CASTRAGANVLTF. As DNA, the CDR3 is TGTGCCAGCACCAGGGCCGGGGCCAACGTCCTGACTTTC.